This T cell receptor beta chain was sequenced for a study of T cell responses to AZD1222 COVID-19 vaccine. Germline CDR1 reads LNHDA; CDR2 reads SQIVND (reference sequence). This CDR3 is built from 15 residues. The V end lost 6 bases, the J end lost 4 bases, and 18 bases lay between the germline ends. Produced via immunoSEQ multiplex PCR; TCRdb's table is partial and in-frame only. The data contain some 130,000 clones, 80% to 90% of them singletons. The material sequenced was peripheral blood, taken on day 0 of AZD1222 vaccination. This clonotype was sampled from an adult in good health. The chain employs TRBV19 and TRBJ1-1, with a weak D call TRBD1 (5 bases). The CDR3 region is CASRPRGGGSTEAFF. The CDR3 DNA reads as TGTGCCAGTAGACCTCGCGGGGGTGGGAGCACTGAAGCTTTCTTT.